This T cell receptor (beta chain) originates from a study of CD8+ T cells in alopecia areata. V shed 6 bases and J shed 1 base, with 15 bases lying between them. Per the germline V gene, CDR1 is SQVTM and CDR2 is ANQGSEA. The CDR3 totals 14 residues. Treatment indicated: oral pan-JAK inhibitor, 5-10 mg twice daily. The authors extracted RNA and reverse transcribed it into cDNA as the sequencing template. Data came from immunoSEQ multiplex PCR; TCRdb stores just in-frame clones and leaves some out. The sample shows about 260,000 clones, 60% of them seen only once. Source: CD4+ T cells sorted from blood, taken at week 52, from a patient treated with tofacitinib. This sequence joins TRBV29-1 and TRBJ2-5; D may correspond to TRBD1 or TRBD2 (5 bases each). The clonotype originates from a human donor with alopecia areata. Here the CDR3 reads CSVRPRGVQETQYF. The CDR3 DNA reads as TGCAGCGTACGCCCGAGGGGAGTCCAAGAGACCCAGTACTTC.